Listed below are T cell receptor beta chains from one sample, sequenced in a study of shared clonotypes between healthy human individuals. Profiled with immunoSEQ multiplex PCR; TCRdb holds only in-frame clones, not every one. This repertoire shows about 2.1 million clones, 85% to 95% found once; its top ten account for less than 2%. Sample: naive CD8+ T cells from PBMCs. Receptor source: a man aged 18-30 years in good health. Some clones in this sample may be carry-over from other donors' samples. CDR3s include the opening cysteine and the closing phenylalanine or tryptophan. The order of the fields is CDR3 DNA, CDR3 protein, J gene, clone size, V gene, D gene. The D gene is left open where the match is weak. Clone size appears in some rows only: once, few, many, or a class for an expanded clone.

CDR3nt: TGTGCCAGCAGCCCGCAGCTCGGTTTGGATGAAAAACTGTTTTTT
CDR3aa: CASSPQLGLDEKLFF
j_gene: TRBJ1-4
abundance: NA
v_gene: TRBV5-4
d_gene: NA

CDR3nt: TGTGCCAGTAGTGACGGACTAGATCAGAATGAGCAGTTCTTC
CDR3aa: CASSDGLDQNEQFF
j_gene: TRBJ2-1
abundance: NA
v_gene: TRBV19
d_gene: TRBD2

CDR3nt: TGTGCCAGCAGTCCCCGAGCTAGTCCGGGTGTCGATACGCAGTATTTT
CDR3aa: CASSPRASPGVDTQYF
j_gene: TRBJ2-3
abundance: NA
v_gene: TRBV27
d_gene: NA

CDR3nt: TGTGCCAGCAGCCCTAGGGCGGTGCCTTTCAATGAGCAGTTCTTC
CDR3aa: CASSPRAVPFNEQFF
j_gene: TRBJ2-1
abundance: NA
v_gene: TRBV9
d_gene: NA

CDR3nt: TGTGCCAGCAGTTTCCAGGGGGCGACCGAGCAGTACTTC
CDR3aa: CASSFQGATEQYF
j_gene: TRBJ2-7
abundance: NA
v_gene: TRBV27
d_gene: TRBD1

CDR3nt: TGTGCCAGCAGCGTCGCAGACAGGGGCTACGAGCAGTACTTC
CDR3aa: CASSVADRGYEQYF
j_gene: TRBJ2-7
abundance: NA
v_gene: TRBV9
d_gene: TRBD1

CDR3nt: TGTGCCAGCAGCGACGGGACAGGAGGCCAAGAGACCCAGTACTTC
CDR3aa: CASSDGTGGQETQYF
j_gene: TRBJ2-5
abundance: NA
v_gene: TRBV5-4
d_gene: TRBD1

CDR3nt: TGTGCCAGCAGCTCGAGGTCGGAATTTCAGCGGGAGCCAGCAGATACGCAGTATTTT
CDR3aa: CASSSRSEFQREPADTQYF
j_gene: TRBJ2-3
abundance: many
v_gene: TRBV7-9
d_gene: TRBD2

CDR3nt: TGTGCCAGCAGTTACGGGACAGCTAACTATGGCTACACCTTC
CDR3aa: CASSYGTANYGYTF
j_gene: TRBJ1-2
abundance: NA
v_gene: TRBV6-5
d_gene: TRBD1

CDR3nt: TGTGCCAGCACCCCCCTTTCGTCCTCCTACAATGAGCAGTTCTTC
CDR3aa: CASTPLSSSYNEQFF
j_gene: TRBJ2-1
abundance: NA
v_gene: TRBV6-5
d_gene: NA

CDR3nt: TGTGCCATAAGGATCGAGGGACAGGGGACCGACGAGCAGTACTTC
CDR3aa: CAIRIEGQGTDEQYF
j_gene: TRBJ2-7
abundance: NA
v_gene: TRBV7-9
d_gene: TRBD1

CDR3nt: TGTGCCAGCAGTTTCCCGACAGGCTCCTACGAGCAGTACTTC
CDR3aa: CASSFPTGSYEQYF
j_gene: TRBJ2-7
abundance: NA
v_gene: TRBV28
d_gene: NA

CDR3nt: TGTGCCAGCAGCGCCCCTGAGAGAGGACGGACCCAGTACTTC
CDR3aa: CASSAPERGRTQYF
j_gene: TRBJ2-5
abundance: NA
v_gene: TRBV9
d_gene: NA

CDR3nt: TGTGCTTGGCGTGGGACAGGAGAATCACCCCTCCACTTT
CDR3aa: CAWRGTGESPLHF
j_gene: TRBJ1-6
abundance: NA
v_gene: TRBV30
d_gene: TRBD1

CDR3nt: TGTGCCAGCAGTTCATACCTAGCGGACACAGATACGCAGTATTTT
CDR3aa: CASSSYLADTDTQYF
j_gene: TRBJ2-3
abundance: NA
v_gene: TRBV27
d_gene: TRBD2

CDR3nt: TGTGCCAGCAGTGTTAGCCGGATGGATTCGGATGAGCAGTTCTTC
CDR3aa: CASSVSRMDSDEQFF
j_gene: TRBJ2-1
abundance: NA
v_gene: TRBV6-4
d_gene: NA

CDR3nt: TGTGCCAGCGGGGTCGTTCCATCCAGCTATGGCTACACCTTC
CDR3aa: CASGVVPSSYGYTF
j_gene: TRBJ1-2
abundance: NA
v_gene: TRBV6-1
d_gene: NA

CDR3nt: TGCAGCGTTGAAGGCCAACTAGCGGGAGGCTACGAGCAGTACTTC
CDR3aa: CSVEGQLAGGYEQYF
j_gene: TRBJ2-7
abundance: NA
v_gene: TRBV29-1
d_gene: TRBD2

CDR3nt: TGTGCCAGCAGCTTGTATTTTGGCGGAGCCTACGAGCAGTACTTC
CDR3aa: CASSLYFGGAYEQYF
j_gene: TRBJ2-7
abundance: NA
v_gene: TRBV5-5
d_gene: NA

CDR3nt: TGCAGCGTTGAAGATACGGAATTCTCCTACAATGAGCAGTTCTTC
CDR3aa: CSVEDTEFSYNEQFF
j_gene: TRBJ2-1
abundance: NA
v_gene: TRBV29-1
d_gene: NA

CDR3nt: TGTGCCAGCAGCCACCCGGGACAGGGGTACGAGACCCAGTACTTC
CDR3aa: CASSHPGQGYETQYF
j_gene: TRBJ2-5
abundance: NA
v_gene: TRBV7-7
d_gene: TRBD1

CDR3nt: TGTGCCAGCAGCTTAGGAGGGACTAGCGGGAGTCTCACTGGGGCCAACGTCCTGACTTTC
CDR3aa: CASSLGGTSGSLTGANVLTF
j_gene: TRBJ2-6
abundance: NA
v_gene: TRBV7-8
d_gene: TRBD2

CDR3nt: TGTGCCAGCAGCCCGGGGACAGCAACTAGGGGCTACACCTTC
CDR3aa: CASSPGTATRGYTF
j_gene: TRBJ1-2
abundance: NA
v_gene: TRBV5-6
d_gene: TRBD1

CDR3nt: TGTGCCAGCAGCCAAGTTGGCAGCTCCTCTGGAAACACCATATATTTT
CDR3aa: CASSQVGSSSGNTIYF
j_gene: TRBJ1-3
abundance: NA
v_gene: TRBV14
d_gene: NA

CDR3nt: TGTGCCAGCAGTTTGGGGGCAGACTCTATCACCTACGAGCAGTACTTC
CDR3aa: CASSLGADSITYEQYF
j_gene: TRBJ2-7
abundance: NA
v_gene: TRBV28
d_gene: NA

CDR3nt: TGTGCCAGCACGAGGGGAGGTACCGGGGAGCTGTTTTTT
CDR3aa: CASTRGGTGELFF
j_gene: TRBJ2-2
abundance: few
v_gene: TRBV9
d_gene: NA

CDR3nt: TGTGCCAGCAGTTTTTACTCTTCGGCATACAATGAGCAGTTCTTC
CDR3aa: CASSFYSSAYNEQFF
j_gene: TRBJ2-1
abundance: NA
v_gene: TRBV28
d_gene: NA

CDR3nt: TGTGCCAGCAGTGAACACAGGGGGTTGGCCAAAAACATTCAGTACTTC
CDR3aa: CASSEHRGLAKNIQYF
j_gene: TRBJ2-4
abundance: NA
v_gene: TRBV2
d_gene: TRBD1

CDR3nt: TGCGCCAGCAGCGTAAATAGCGGGGTGCGAATCACCGGGGAGCTGTTTTTT
CDR3aa: CASSVNSGVRITGELFF
j_gene: TRBJ2-2
abundance: NA
v_gene: TRBV4-1
d_gene: TRBD2

CDR3nt: TGCGCCAGCAGCGGGCTAAGAGGTGGGGCGCGGGGCACTGAAGCTTTCTTT
CDR3aa: CASSGLRGGARGTEAFF
j_gene: TRBJ1-1
abundance: once
v_gene: TRBV4-1
d_gene: NA

CDR3nt: TGTGCCAGCGGAATAGGGGGCGGGAGCTCCTACAATGAGCAGTTCTTC
CDR3aa: CASGIGGGSSYNEQFF
j_gene: TRBJ2-1
abundance: NA
v_gene: TRBV9
d_gene: NA

CDR3nt: TGTGCCAGTAGTATGTCAGCAGTCTACGAGCAGTACTTC
CDR3aa: CASSMSAVYEQYF
j_gene: TRBJ2-7
abundance: NA
v_gene: TRBV19
d_gene: NA

CDR3nt: TGTGCCAGTAGTGACAGGGACGACTACGAGCAGTACTTC
CDR3aa: CASSDRDDYEQYF
j_gene: TRBJ2-7
abundance: NA
v_gene: TRBV19
d_gene: TRBD1

CDR3nt: TGTGCCAGCAGCTTGGGGCTTCAATTAGCCAAAAACATTCAGTACTTC
CDR3aa: CASSLGLQLAKNIQYF
j_gene: TRBJ2-4
abundance: NA
v_gene: TRBV5-8
d_gene: NA

CDR3nt: TGTGCCAGCAGCCAAAGTAGGGAGACAGGAGTTGTTCAAGAGACCCAGTACTTC
CDR3aa: CASSQSRETGVVQETQYF
j_gene: TRBJ2-5
abundance: NA
v_gene: TRBV9
d_gene: NA

CDR3nt: TGTGCCAGCAGCTTGGTGAACGGAGGGGGAAACACCATATATTTT
CDR3aa: CASSLVNGGGNTIYF
j_gene: TRBJ1-3
abundance: NA
v_gene: TRBV5-4
d_gene: NA

CDR3nt: TGTGCCAGCAGCTTGTTGGGACCCCCACTTCCAGATACGCAGTATTTT
CDR3aa: CASSLLGPPLPDTQYF
j_gene: TRBJ2-3
abundance: NA
v_gene: TRBV7-6
d_gene: NA

CDR3nt: TGTGCCAGCAGTTACAGCGGGGGCAGGACCCTCTATGGCTACACCTTC
CDR3aa: CASSYSGGRTLYGYTF
j_gene: TRBJ1-2
abundance: NA
v_gene: TRBV28
d_gene: NA

CDR3nt: TGTGCCAGCAGTCTGATTCGTAGTGGGGAGACCCAGTACTTC
CDR3aa: CASSLIRSGETQYF
j_gene: TRBJ2-5
abundance: NA
v_gene: TRBV27
d_gene: NA

CDR3nt: TGTGCCAGCAGTGGGGGACAGATGAACACTGAAGCTTTCTTT
CDR3aa: CASSGGQMNTEAFF
j_gene: TRBJ1-1
abundance: NA
v_gene: TRBV25-1
d_gene: TRBD1